The next 5 T cell receptor beta chains were all read from a single sample in a study of blood T cell repertoires in COVID-19. Sequencing used immunoSEQ multiplex PCR; TCRdb keeps in-frame clones, though not all of them. The repertoire holds about 400,000 clones, with approximately 90% as singletons. The specimen was peripheral blood. The receptor source for this set is a woman under 40 with acute or convalescent COVID-19.

The gene calls are TRBV12-3 or TRBV12-4 and TRBJ1-4; tentatively, D is TRBD1 (5 bases). V lost 6 bases to trimming and J lost 12 bases, with 11 bases between them. This CDR3 is built from 11 residues. As DNA, the CDR3 is TGTGCCAGCAGGGGGGGGAGGGAACTGTTTTTT. It specifies CASRGGRELFF.

The chain joins TRBV27 to TRBJ2-1; 7 nucleotides match TRBD1. The CDR3 has 14 residues. CDR1 and CDR2 from the germline V gene are MNHEY and SMNVEV (reference sequence). The junction had 8 bases not matched to a gene; V was cut back by 5 bases and J by 7 bases. The CDR3 reads CASSPYPTGNEQFF. The CDR3 coding sequence is TGTGCCAGCAGTCCCTACCCGACAGGGAATGAGCAGTTCTTC.

The rearrangement joins TRBV6-5 to TRBJ2-1, with D unclear. V lost 5 bases and J 6 bases, leaving 11 bases between the germline ends. The CDR3 totals 13 residues. The V gene's germline CDR1 is MNHEY and CDR2 SVGAGI. CDR3 protein: CASSLVIGNEQFF. The CDR3 DNA follows: TGTGCCAGCAGTCTAGTAATAGGCAATGAGCAGTTCTTC.

This clone was counted a few times. This chain uses TRBV2 with TRBJ1-6, with D possibly being TRBD1 (5 bases). Deletions cut 7 bases from V and 5 bases from J, with 18 bases between. The germline V gene encodes CDR1 SNHLY and CDR2 FYNNEI. This CDR3 is built from 16 residues. The DNA of the CDR3 is TGTGCCAGCACCCGGGACTCTTCCAATAATAATTCACCCCTCCACTTT. It is translated as CASTRDSSNNNSPLHF.

The V and J genes are TRBV5-1 and TRBJ2-2, with 10 bases identical to TRBD2. The germline V gene has CDR1 SGHRS and CDR2 YFSETQ. The CDR3 covers 18 residues. Trimming cost V 1 base and J 5 bases; bases outside gene matches: 11. The CDR3 nucleotides are TGCGCCAGCAGCTTGCGTGCTAGCGGGGGCCGGTATACCGGGGAGCTGTTTTTT. Residues: CASSLRASGGRYTGELFF.